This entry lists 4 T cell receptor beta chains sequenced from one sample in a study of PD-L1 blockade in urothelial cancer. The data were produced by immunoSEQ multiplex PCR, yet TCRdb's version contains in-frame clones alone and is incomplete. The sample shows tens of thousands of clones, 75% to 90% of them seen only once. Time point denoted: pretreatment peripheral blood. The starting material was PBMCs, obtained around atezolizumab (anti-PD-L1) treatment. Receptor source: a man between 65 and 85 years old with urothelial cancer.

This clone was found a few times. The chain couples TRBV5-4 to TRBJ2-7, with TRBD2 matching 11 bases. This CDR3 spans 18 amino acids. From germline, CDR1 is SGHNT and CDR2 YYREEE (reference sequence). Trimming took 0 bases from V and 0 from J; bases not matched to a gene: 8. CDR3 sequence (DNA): TGTGCCAGCAGCTTGGAGGCTAGCGGGAGGACCAGCTCCTACGAGCAGTACTTC. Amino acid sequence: CASSLEASGRTSSYEQYF.

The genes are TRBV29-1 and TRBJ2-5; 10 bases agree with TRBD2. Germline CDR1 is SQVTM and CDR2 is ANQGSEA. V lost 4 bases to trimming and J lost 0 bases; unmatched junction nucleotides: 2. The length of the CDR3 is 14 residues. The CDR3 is CSVVTSGHQETQYF. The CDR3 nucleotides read TGCAGCGTTGTGACTAGCGGGCACCAAGAGACCCAGTACTTC.

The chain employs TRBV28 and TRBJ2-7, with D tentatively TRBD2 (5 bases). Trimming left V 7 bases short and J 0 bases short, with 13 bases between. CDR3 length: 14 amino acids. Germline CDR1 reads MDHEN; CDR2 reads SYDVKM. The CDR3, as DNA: TGTGCCAGCACCGCCTCTAGCACCTCCTACGAGCAGTACTTC. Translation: CASTASSTSYEQYF. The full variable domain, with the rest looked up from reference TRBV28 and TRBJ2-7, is DVKVTQSSRYLVKRTGEKVFLECVQDMDHENMFWYRQDPGLGLRLIYFSYDVKMKEKGDIPEGYSVSREKKERFSLILESASTNQTSMYLCASTASSTSYEQYFGPGTRLTVT.

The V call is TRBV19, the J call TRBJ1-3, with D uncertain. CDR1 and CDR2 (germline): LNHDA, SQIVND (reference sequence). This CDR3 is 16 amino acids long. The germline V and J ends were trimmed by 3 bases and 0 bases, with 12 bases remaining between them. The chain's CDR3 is CASSIGETSSGNTIYF. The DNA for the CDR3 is TGTGCCAGTAGTATTGGTGAAACAAGCTCTGGAAACACCATATATTTT.